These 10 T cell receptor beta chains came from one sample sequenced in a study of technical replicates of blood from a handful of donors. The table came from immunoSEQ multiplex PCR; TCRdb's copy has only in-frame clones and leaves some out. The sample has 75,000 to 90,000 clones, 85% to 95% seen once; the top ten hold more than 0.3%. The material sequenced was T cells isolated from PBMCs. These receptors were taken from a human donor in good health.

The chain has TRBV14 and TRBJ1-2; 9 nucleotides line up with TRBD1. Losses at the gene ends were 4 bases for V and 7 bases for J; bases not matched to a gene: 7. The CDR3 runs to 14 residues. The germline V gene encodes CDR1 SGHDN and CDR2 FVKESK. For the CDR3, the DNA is TGTGCCAGCAGCCCCCTACAGGGGGCCAGTGGCTACACCTTC. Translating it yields CASSPLQGASGYTF.

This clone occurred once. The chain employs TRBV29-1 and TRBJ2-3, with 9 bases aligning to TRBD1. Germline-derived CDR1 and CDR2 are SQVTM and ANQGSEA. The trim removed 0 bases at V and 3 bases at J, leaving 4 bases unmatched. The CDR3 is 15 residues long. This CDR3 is CSVEDLGQGTDTQYF. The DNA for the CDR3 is TGCAGCGTTGAAGATCTGGGACAGGGTACAGATACGCAGTATTTT.

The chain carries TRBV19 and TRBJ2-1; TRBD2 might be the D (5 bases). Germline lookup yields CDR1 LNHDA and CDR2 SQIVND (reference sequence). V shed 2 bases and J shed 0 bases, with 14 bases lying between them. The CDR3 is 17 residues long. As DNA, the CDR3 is TGTGCCAGTAGTATATCCCTAGCCGTGAGCTCCTACAATGAGCAGTTCTTC. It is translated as CASSISLAVSSYNEQFF.

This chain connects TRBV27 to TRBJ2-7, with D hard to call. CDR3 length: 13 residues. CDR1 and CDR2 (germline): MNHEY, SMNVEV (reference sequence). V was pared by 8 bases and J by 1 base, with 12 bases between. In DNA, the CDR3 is TGTGCCAGCTACAACTACGCATCCTACGAGCAGTACTTC. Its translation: CASYNYASYEQYF.

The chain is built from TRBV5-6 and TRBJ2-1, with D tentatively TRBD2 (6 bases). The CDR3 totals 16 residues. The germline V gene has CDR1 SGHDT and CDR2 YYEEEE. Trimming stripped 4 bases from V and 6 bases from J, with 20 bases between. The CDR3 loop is CASSGAGGALFNEQFF. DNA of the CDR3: TGTGCCAGCAGCGGTGCTGGCGGGGCTTTGTTCAATGAGCAGTTCTTC. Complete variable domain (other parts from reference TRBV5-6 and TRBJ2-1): DAGVTQSPTHLIKTRGQQVTLRCSPKSGHDTVSWYQQALGQGPQFIFQYYEEEERQRGNFPDRFSGHQFPNYSSELNVNALLLGDSALYLCASSGAGGALFNEQFFGPGTRLTVL.

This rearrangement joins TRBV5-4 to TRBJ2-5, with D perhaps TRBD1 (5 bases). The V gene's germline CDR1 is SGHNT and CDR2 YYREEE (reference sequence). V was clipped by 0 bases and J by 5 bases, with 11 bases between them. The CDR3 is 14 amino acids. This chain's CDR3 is CASSLEGNGETQYF. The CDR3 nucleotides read TGTGCCAGCAGCTTGGAGGGGAATGGGGAGACCCAGTACTTC.

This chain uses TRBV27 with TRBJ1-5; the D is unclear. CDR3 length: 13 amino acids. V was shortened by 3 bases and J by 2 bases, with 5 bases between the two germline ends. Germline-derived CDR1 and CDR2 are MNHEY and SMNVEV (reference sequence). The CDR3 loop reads CASSFRGNQPQHF. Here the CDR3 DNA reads TGTGCCAGCAGTTTTCGGGGCAATCAGCCCCAGCATTTT.

This chain's CDR3 is CASSQSRGGGAISYEQYF. Here the CDR3 DNA reads TGTGCCAGCAGCCAATCGAGGGGAGGGGGGGCGATCTCCTACGAGCAGTACTTC. The chain has TRBV16 and TRBJ2-7, with D maybe TRBD2 (7 bases). V lost 0 bases and J 0 bases, leaving 18 bases between the germline ends. The CDR3 is 18 residues long. Germline CDR1 is KGHSY and CDR2 is FQNENV.

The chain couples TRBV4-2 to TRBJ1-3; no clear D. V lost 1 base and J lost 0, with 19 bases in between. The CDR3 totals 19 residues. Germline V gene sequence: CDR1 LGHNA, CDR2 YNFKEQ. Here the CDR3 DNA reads TGTGCCAGCAGCCAAGGCTACAAATTCTCAGACTTCTCTGGAAACACCATATATTTT. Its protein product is CASSQGYKFSDFSGNTIYF.

As DNA, the CDR3 is TGCGCCAGCAGCTTGGCGGCTAGCGGGGTTCCAGATACGCAGTATTTT. Protein product: CASSLAASGVPDTQYF. The chain has TRBV5-1 and TRBJ2-3; 9 nucleotides agree with TRBD2. J lost 4 bases, V lost 0 bases, and 6 bases had no gene match. The CDR3 is 16 amino acids. CDR1 is SGHRS and CDR2 is YFSETQ in the germline V gene.